This T cell receptor beta chain was sequenced for a study of regulatory T cells. Whole-study results and caveats: Patient repertoires had restricted TRB V-J pairs and skewed V and J usage, most in Tregs. In CD3G-deficient patients, conventional CD4+ T cells were enriched for hydrophobic CDR3 residues at positions 6 and 7.

In regard to this clone: Its antigen is not identified.

The primer mix had 52 TRBV and 13 TRBJ primers. Assay: immunoSEQ multiplex PCR; the TCRdb copy retains only in-frame clones and omits some. This table has about 15,000 clones, roughly 84% appearing once. A couple of CD3G-deficient patients had more severe autoimmunity; all had some. The V and J ends lost 5 bases and 3 bases, in that order; junction bases with no gene match: 8. Germline-derived CDR1 and CDR2 are MDHEN and SYDVKM. This CDR3 contains 15 residues. The chain links TRBV28 to TRBJ1-2; 8 nucleotides match TRBD1. Material for sequencing was conventional CD4+ T cells sorted from blood. The sequence was obtained from a person aged 25-39 years with CD3G deficiency. The CDR3 region is CASSGAGGRYYGYTF. The CDR3 region has the DNA TGTGCCAGCAGTGGAGCAGGGGGCAGGTACTATGGCTACACCTTC.